These 5 T cell receptor beta chains came from one sample sequenced in a study of patients and donors after allogeneic stem cell transplantation. TCRdb re-called the RT-PCR reads through MiXCR, storing one row per CDR3 protein. The repertoire has about a million distinct CDR3 sequences, about a sixth of them found once; the top ten carry 5% to 6.5%. Sequencing was carried out using blood, either unsorted or a sorted T cell fraction (not recorded which). The receptor source for this set is a human donor who was either an allogeneic HSCT recipient or a stem cell or donor lymphocyte infusion donor (not recorded which). It is not recorded whose cells these are; they may come from a transplant donor.

The chain combines TRBV12-3 or TRBV12-4 with TRBJ1-2, with 7 bases lining up with TRBD1. CDR3 length equals 14 residues. V shed 7 bases, J shed 6 bases, and the junction held 11 bases outside the gene matches. CDR3 in amino acids: CASTREQGFNGYTF. The DNA for the CDR3 is TGTGCCAGCACCCGGGAACAGGGGTTTAATGGCTACACCTTC.

This chain uses TRBV20-1 with TRBJ2-7; D could derive from TRBD1 or TRBD2 (5 bases each). With 1 base removed from V and 0 bases from J, the gap between germline ends came to 10 bases. CDR1 and CDR2 from the germline V gene are DFQATT and SNEGSKA (reference sequence). This CDR3 is 14 amino acids long. The CDR3 spells CSARAGTASYEQYF. CDR3 in DNA: TGCAGTGCTAGAGCTGGGACGGCCTCCTACGAGCAGTACTTC.

This clonotype showed up just a few times. The chain is built from TRBV24-1 and TRBJ2-5; no firm D call. Trimming pared 6 bases from V and 5 bases from J, leaving 6 bases between. The CDR3 runs 11 residues. CDR1 KGHDR and CDR2 SFDVKD come from the germline V gene. The CDR3 DNA follows: TGTGCCACCAGTAGTGCTGAGACCCAGTACTTC. The encoded protein is CATSSAETQYF.

This clonotype was found once. The gene calls are TRBV9 and TRBJ2-3; D unresolved. V dropped 8 bases and J dropped 4 bases, with 17 bases sitting between them. CDR1 SGDLS and CDR2 YYNGEE come from the germline V gene. This CDR3 is 14 amino acids long. The CDR3 nucleotides are TGTGCCAGTTCACCCTTGGGCGCGGCAGATACGCAGTATTTT. Residues: CASSPLGAADTQYF.

The chain has TRBV6-5 and TRBJ1-1; D might be TRBD1 (5 bases). Germline CDR1 reads MNHEY; CDR2 reads SVGAGI. The CDR3 spans 13 residues. Trimming took 2 bases from V and 7 from J, leaving 11 bases between them. The CDR3 coding sequence is TGTGCCAGCAGTTACGCCAGGGTCGATGAAGCTTTCTTT. Translation gives CASSYARVDEAFF.